Described below is a single TCR beta chain sequence and its context. Its antigen is undetermined. The sample belongs to a study of stem cell transplantation in POMP-related autoinflammatory disease. Regarding the study as a whole: PRAID patients trended toward lower TRB diversity and higher clonality in all analyzed T-cell subsets. Fewer unique TRB V-J gene pairings were identified in patients with PRAID.

Clones were sequenced by immunoSEQ multiplex PCR, and TCRdb holds only the in-frame ones, with some missing. Among around 32,000 clones listed, around nine tenths were seen once. V lost 5 bases, J lost 0 bases, and 11 bases lay in between. Germline-derived CDR1 and CDR2 are MNHNS and SASEGT. The CDR3 is 15 amino acids. PRAID featured prominent immunodeficiency. V usage is TRBV6-1 and J usage is TRBJ1-3; no definite D call. This sample comprised CD4+ T cells from PBMCs, obtained before stem cell transplantation. The source is a human donor with POMP-related autoinflammation and immune dysregulation (PRAID). The CDR3 is CASSNRAHSGNTIYF. CDR3 bases: TGTGCCAGCAGTAACCGGGCCCACTCTGGAAACACCATATATTTT.